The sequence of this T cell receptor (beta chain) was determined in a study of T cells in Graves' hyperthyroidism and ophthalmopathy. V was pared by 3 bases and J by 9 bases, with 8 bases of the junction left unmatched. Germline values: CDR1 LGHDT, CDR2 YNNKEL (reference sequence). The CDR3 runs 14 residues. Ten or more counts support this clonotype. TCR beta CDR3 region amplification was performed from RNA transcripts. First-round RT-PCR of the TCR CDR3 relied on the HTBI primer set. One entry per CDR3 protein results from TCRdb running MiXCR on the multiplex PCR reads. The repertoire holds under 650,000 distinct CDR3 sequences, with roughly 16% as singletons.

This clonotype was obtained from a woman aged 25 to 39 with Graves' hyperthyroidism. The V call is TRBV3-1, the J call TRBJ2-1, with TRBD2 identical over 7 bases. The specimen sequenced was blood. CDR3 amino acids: CASSHQRLASEQFF. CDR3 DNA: TGTGCCAGCAGCCATCAACGACTAGCTTCTGAGCAGTTCTTC.